The T cell receptor (beta chain) described here comes from a study of OX40 agonist ivuxolimab in advanced cancers. In the study overall: Hepatocellular carcinoma, melanoma, renal cell or head and neck cancer occurred in dose-escalation patients. Regarding the study as a whole: On average, CD8+ T cells had more expanded clones than CD4+.

The CDR3 is 14 residues long. CDR1 MNHEY and CDR2 SVGAGI come from the germline V gene. The V and J ends lost 6 bases and 0 bases respectively, with 11 bases between them. Repertoires were generated with immunoSEQ multiplex PCR, while TCRdb's copy carries only in-frame clones and drops some. The data contain about 62,000 clones, around 90% of them seen just once; the ten biggest clones take up more than 5%. As for this clone: Antigen unknown.

This sequence joins TRBV6-5 and TRBJ1-2; D remains unclear. Sample: CD4+ or CD8+ T cells sorted from blood, taken in a trial of the OX40 agonist ivuxolimab. The receptor comes from an adult with an advanced solid tumor such as melanoma, head and neck, liver or kidney cancer. CDR3 coding DNA: TGTGCCAGCAGGCGAGAACCGACTAACTATGGCTACACCTTC. Protein product: CASRREPTNYGYTF.